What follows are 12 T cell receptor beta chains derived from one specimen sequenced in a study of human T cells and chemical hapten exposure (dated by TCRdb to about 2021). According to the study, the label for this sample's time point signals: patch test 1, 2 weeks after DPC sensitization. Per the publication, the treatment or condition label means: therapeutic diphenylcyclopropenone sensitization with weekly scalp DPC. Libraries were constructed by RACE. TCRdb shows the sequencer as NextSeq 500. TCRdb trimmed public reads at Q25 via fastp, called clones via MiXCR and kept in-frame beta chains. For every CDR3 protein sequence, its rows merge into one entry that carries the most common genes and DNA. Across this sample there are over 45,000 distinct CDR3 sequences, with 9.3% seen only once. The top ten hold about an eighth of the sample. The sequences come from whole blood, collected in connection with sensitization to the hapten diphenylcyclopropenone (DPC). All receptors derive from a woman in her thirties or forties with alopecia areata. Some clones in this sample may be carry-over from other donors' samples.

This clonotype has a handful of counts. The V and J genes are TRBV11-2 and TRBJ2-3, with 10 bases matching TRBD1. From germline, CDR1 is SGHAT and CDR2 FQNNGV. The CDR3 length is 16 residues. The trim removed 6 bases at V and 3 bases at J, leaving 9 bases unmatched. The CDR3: CASRSRQGAGTDTQYF. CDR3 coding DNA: TGTGCCAGCAGGAGTCGACAGGGGGCGGGAACAGATACGCAGTATTTT. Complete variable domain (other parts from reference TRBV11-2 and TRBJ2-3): EAGVAQSPRYKIIEKRQSVAFWCNPISGHATLYWYQQILGQGPKLLIQFQNNGVVDDSQLPKDRFSAERLKGVDSTLKIQPAKLEDSAVYLCASRSRQGAGTDTQYFGPGTRLTVL.

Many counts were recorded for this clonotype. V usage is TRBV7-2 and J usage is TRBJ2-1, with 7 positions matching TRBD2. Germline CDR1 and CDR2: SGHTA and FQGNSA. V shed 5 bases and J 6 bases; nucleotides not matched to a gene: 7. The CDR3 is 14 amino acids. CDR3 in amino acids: CASSPGGSANEQFF. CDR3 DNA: TGTGCCAGCAGCCCGGGGGGATCCGCCAATGAGCAGTTCTTC.

The CDR3 DNA follows: TGTGCCAGCAGTCCTACCGGGACAGTCATTTCGGTGACAGATACGCAGTATTTT. It specifies CASSPTGTVISVTDTQYF. The chain employs TRBV5-4 and TRBJ2-3, with TRBD1 matching over 7 bases. V lost 5 bases and J lost 3; bases outside the gene matches: 18. The CDR3 is 18 residues long. Germline CDR1 reads SGHNT; CDR2 reads YYREEE (reference sequence).

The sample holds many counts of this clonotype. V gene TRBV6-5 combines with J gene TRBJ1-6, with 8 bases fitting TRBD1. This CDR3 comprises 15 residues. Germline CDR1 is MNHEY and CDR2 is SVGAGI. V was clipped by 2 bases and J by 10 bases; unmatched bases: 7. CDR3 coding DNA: TGTGCCAGCAGTTACAGGGGACAGGTCGCGTCACCCCTCCACTTT. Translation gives CASSYRGQVASPLHF.

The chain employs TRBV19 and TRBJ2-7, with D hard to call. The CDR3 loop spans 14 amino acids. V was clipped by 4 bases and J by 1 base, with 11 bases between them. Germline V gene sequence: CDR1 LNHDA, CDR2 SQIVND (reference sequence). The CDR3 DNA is TGTGCCAGTAGTACAGTTGGCGGATCCTACGAGCAGTACTTC. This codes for CASSTVGGSYEQYF. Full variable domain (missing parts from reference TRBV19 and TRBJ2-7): DGGITQSPKYLFRKEGQNVTLSCEQNLNHDAMYWYRQDPGQGLRLIYYSQIVNDFQKGDIAEGYSVSREKKESFPLTVTSAQKNPTAFYLCASSTVGGSYEQYFGPGTRLTVT.

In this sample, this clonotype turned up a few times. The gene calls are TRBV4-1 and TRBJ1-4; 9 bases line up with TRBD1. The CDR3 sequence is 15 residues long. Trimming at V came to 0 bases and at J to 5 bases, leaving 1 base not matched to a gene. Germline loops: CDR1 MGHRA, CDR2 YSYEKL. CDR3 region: CASSQEGTGNEKLFF. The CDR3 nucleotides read TGCGCCAGCAGCCAAGAGGGGACAGGGAATGAAAAACTGTTTTTT.

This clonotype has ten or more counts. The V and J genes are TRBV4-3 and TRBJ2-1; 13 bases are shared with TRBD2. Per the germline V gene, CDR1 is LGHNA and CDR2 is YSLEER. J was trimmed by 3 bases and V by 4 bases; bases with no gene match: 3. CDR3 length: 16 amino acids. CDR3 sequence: CASSLTSGGDYNEQFF. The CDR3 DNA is TGCGCCAGCAGCCTTACTAGCGGGGGGGACTACAATGAGCAGTTCTTC.

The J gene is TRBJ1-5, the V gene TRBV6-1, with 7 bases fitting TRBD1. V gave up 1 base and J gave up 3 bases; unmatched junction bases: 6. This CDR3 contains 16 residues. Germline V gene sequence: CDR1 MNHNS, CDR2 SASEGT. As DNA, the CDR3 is TGTGCCAGCAGTGAAGAGTTGGGACAGCCCAATCAGCCCCAGCATTTT. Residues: CASSEELGQPNQPQHF.

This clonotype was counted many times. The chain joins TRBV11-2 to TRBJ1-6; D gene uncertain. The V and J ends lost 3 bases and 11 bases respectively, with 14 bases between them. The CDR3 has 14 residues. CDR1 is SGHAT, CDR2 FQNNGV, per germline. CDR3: CASSLKGSRAPLHF. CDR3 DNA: TGTGCCAGCAGCTTGAAGGGATCTCGGGCACCCCTCCACTTT.

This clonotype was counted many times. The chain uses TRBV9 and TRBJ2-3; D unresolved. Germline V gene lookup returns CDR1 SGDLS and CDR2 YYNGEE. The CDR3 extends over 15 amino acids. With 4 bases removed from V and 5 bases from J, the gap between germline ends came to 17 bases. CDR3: CASSPTISLGDTQYF. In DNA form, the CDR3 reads TGTGCCAGCAGCCCGACCATCTCCTTGGGAGATACGCAGTATTTT.

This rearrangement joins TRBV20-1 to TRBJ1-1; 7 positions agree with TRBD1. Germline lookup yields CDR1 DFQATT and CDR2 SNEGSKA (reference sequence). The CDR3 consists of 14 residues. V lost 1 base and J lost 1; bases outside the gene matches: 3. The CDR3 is CSARGGQTNTEAFF. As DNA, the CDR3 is TGCAGTGCTAGAGGGGGACAGACGAACACTGAAGCTTTCTTT.

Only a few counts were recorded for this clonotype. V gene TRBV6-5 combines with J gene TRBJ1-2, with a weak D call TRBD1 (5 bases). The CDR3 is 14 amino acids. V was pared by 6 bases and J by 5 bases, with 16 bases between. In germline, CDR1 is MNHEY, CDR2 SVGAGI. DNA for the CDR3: TGTGCCAGCAGCCGGGACCGGTCAATTTATGGCTACACCTTC. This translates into CASSRDRSIYGYTF.